This T cell receptor (beta chain) was profiled in a study of response to subunit inactivated influenza vaccine (dated by TCRdb to the late 2010s). Concerning the study at large: To follow how T cells responded to a trivalent subunit inactivated influenza vaccine, the researchers relied on deep quantitative profiling of the T cell receptor repertoire.

What the work shows at the level of the full study, not this receptor alone: It was suggested by the authors that each seasonal influenza vaccination may recruit only a limited number of new T cells.

The time point label for this specimen denotes: approximately 45 days after influenza vaccine administration. Comment on this clonotype: The specificity of this receptor is unknown. No clone much larger than this one lies a single base away; base qualities are absent.

The library was prepared using RT-PCR. Instrument used: Illumina HiSeq 2500. TCRdb reprocessed the public reads (quality trimming at Q25 with fastp, clone calling with MiXCR) and kept in-frame beta chains. Duplicate CDR3 protein sequences are folded into a single record with the most common DNA and genes. The sample includes hundreds of thousands of distinct CDR3 sequences, with 10% to 15% observed a single time. The biggest ten clones account for approximately 14% of the sample. The germline V and J ends show losses of 4 bases and 1 base respectively, and no gene match explains 0 bases of the junction. CDR1 and CDR2 were assigned from the germline V gene as ENHRY and SYGVKD. Counted from cysteine to phenylalanine, this CDR3 has 15 amino acids. Just CDR3 DNA is preserved here, 45 bases in frame from base 1.

This sequence uses TRBV10-3 and TRBJ2-3; TRBD2 fits 12 bases in the junction. The sequence was collected from a man between 50 and 59 years old who received an inactivated influenza vaccine. Donor details come from another sample of the same person, matched by shared clones. The sequencing used PBMCs from blood, collected 45 days after vaccination. The bases are TGTGCCATCAGTGGGACTAGCGGGGGCACAGATACGCAGTATTTT. Its protein reads: CAISGTSGGTDTQYF.